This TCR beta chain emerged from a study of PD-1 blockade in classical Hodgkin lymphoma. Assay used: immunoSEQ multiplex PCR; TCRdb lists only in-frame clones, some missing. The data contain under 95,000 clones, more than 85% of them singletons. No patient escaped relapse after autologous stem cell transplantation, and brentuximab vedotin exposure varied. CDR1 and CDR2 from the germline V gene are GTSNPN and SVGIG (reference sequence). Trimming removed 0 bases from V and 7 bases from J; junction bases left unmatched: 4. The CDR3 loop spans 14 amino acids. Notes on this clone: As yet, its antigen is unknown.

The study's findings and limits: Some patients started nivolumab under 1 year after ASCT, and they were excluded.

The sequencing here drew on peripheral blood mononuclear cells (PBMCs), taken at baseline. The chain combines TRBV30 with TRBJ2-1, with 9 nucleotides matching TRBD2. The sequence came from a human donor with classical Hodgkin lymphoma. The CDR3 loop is CAWSVSSGINEQFF. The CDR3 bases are TGTGCCTGGAGTGTTTCTAGCGGGATTAATGAGCAGTTCTTC.